Below, 4 T cell receptor beta chains from the same sample are listed, as sequenced in a study of Graves' ophthalmopathy and Graves' hyperthyroidism. From RNA, the CDR3 regions of TCR beta chains were amplified and sequenced. Following a first-round RT-PCR that used HTBI primers, a second-round multiplex PCR was carried out. In TCRdb, the multiplex PCR reads were re-called with MiXCR into one record per CDR3 protein. This repertoire shows roughly 700,000 distinct CDR3 sequences, around 40% found once; its top ten account for 40% to 55%. The sample taken for sequencing was peripheral blood. The receptors were sampled from an adult man with Graves' ophthalmopathy.

V usage is TRBV6-1 and J usage is TRBJ2-5; D gene uncertain. V was cut by 6 bases and J by 5 bases, with 10 bases left in between. CDR1 is MNHNS, CDR2 SASEGT, per germline. This CDR3 comprises 12 residues. CDR3 bases: TGTGCCAGCAGGCAACTCGGGGAGACCCAGTACTTC. Its protein product is CASRQLGETQYF.

The sample holds many counts of this clonotype. The junction does not match germline at one end; this may be a read error. The chain links TRBV29-1 to TRBJ1-4; 10 bases are shared with TRBD1. CDR3 length: 14 residues. Germline V gene sequence: CDR1 SQVTM, CDR2 ANQGSEA. CDR3: CSVEGTGEDEKLFF. The CDR3 bases are TGCAGCGTCGAAGGGACAGGGGAGGATGAAAAACTGTTTTTT. The full variable domain, rest sourced from reference TRBV29-1 and TRBJ1-4, is SAVISQKPSRDICQRGTSLTIQCQVDSQVTMMFWYRQQPGQSLTLIATANQGSEATYESGFVIDKFPISRPNLTFSTLTVSNMSPEDSSIYLCSVEGTGEDEKLFFGSGTQLSVL.

J is TRBJ2-5 and V is TRBV2; 11 nucleotides line up with TRBD2. The CDR3 sequence is 16 residues long. CDR1 is SNHLY and CDR2 is FYNNEI in the germline V gene. J gave up 9 bases and V 5 bases, and 14 bases lay outside the gene matches. Written as DNA, the CDR3 is TGTGCCAGCAGTTTCCCCGGGACTAGCGGATCTGGGGCCCAGTACTTC. Translation: CASSFPGTSGSGAQYF.

This clonotype was counted only a few times. This sequence joins TRBV24-1 and TRBJ2-5, with D perhaps matching TRBD2 (5 bases). V lost 5 bases and J lost 4, with 10 bases in between. The CDR3 covers 13 residues. Germline values: CDR1 KGHDR, CDR2 SFDVKD. CDR3 in amino acids: CATSGPAGETQYF. Here the CDR3 DNA reads TGTGCCACCAGTGGCCCCGCGGGAGAGACCCAGTACTTC.